Shown below are 10 T cell receptor beta chains from a single sample sequenced in a study of T cell responses to AZD1222 COVID-19 vaccine. Libraries were prepared by immunoSEQ multiplex PCR; TCRdb keeps only in-frame clonotypes and omits some of them. The sample has some 120,000 clones; approximately 86% are singletons. The sequencing used peripheral blood, collected on day 0 of AZD1222 vaccination. The receptors here all came from an adult in good health.

V is TRBV5-1 and J is TRBJ1-6, with D possibly TRBD1 on 5 matching bases. CDR3 length: 18 amino acids. With 1 base removed from V and 5 bases from J, the gap between germline ends came to 19 bases. CDR1 is SGHRS and CDR2 is YFSETQ in the germline V gene. DNA for the CDR3: TGCGCCAGCAGCTTGATTAATATAGGGGAAGGTAATAATTCACCCCTCCACTTT. Protein product: CASSLINIGEGNNSPLHF.

CDR3 region: CASSPMGRGGYEQYF. CDR3 DNA sequence: TGTGCCAGCAGCCCCATGGGCAGGGGAGGCTACGAGCAGTACTTC. V and J are TRBV3-1 (or the pseudogene TRBV3-2) and TRBJ2-7; D is perhaps TRBD1 or TRBD2 (6 bases each). Trimming removed 4 bases at V and 3 bases at J, with 16 bases between. CDR3 size: 15 residues. The V gene's germline CDR1 is LGHDT and CDR2 YNNKEL (reference sequence).

In nucleotides, the CDR3 is TGTGCCAGCAGGACAGGGTTTATGAACACTGAAGCTTTCTTT. It is translated as CASRTGFMNTEAFF. This rearrangement joins TRBV28 to TRBJ1-1, with 7 bases aligning to TRBD1. Germline lookup yields CDR1 MDHEN and CDR2 SYDVKM. V was pared by 6 bases and J by 0 bases, with 4 bases of the junction left unmatched. This CDR3 is 14 amino acids long.

The chain uses TRBV7-2 and TRBJ2-3; perhaps TRBD1 as D (5 bases). CDR3 length: 15 amino acids. The V end was cut by 8 bases, the J end by 0 bases, with 15 bases between. Germline values: CDR1 SGHTA, CDR2 FQGNSA. The CDR3 here is CASARQTLSTDTQYF. CDR3 coding DNA: TGTGCCAGCGCACGACAGACCCTTAGCACAGATACGCAGTATTTT. Full variable domain (rest looked up from reference TRBV7-2 and TRBJ2-3): GAGVSQSPSNKVTEKGKDVELRCDPISGHTALYWYRQSLGQGLEFLIYFQGNSAPDKSGLPSDRFSAERTGGSVSTLTIQRTQQEDSAVYLCASARQTLSTDTQYFGPGTRLTVL.

This chain connects TRBV5-5 to TRBJ1-2; tentative D call: TRBD1 (5 bases). Trimming took 4 bases from V and 5 from J, leaving 18 bases between them. The CDR3 contains 15 residues. CDR1 and CDR2 (germline): SGHKS, YYEKEE (reference sequence). For the CDR3, the DNA is TGTGCCAGCAGCCCCTGGGGTGGGACGGAGTATGGCTACACCTTC. This encodes CASSPWGGTEYGYTF.

A few counts support this clone. The genes are TRBV28 and TRBJ1-2, with no clear D. The CDR3 is 14 residues long. Germline CDR1 is MDHEN and CDR2 is SYDVKM. Trimming took 1 base from V and 8 from J, leaving 14 bases between them. The DNA of the CDR3 is TGTGCCAGCAGTTTATCTGACTCACGGAGGGGCTACACCTTC. It yields the protein CASSLSDSRRGYTF.

This sequence joins TRBV6-6 and TRBJ1-2; weak D call: TRBD1 (5 bases). CDR3 length: 13 residues. Trimming shortened V by 2 bases and J by 2 bases, and 6 bases separated the two germline ends. Germline CDR1 reads MNHNY; CDR2 reads SVGAGI (reference sequence). CDR3 protein: CASSYQGNYGYTF. CDR3 sequence (DNA): TGTGCCAGCAGTTACCAGGGAAACTATGGCTACACCTTC.

The genes are TRBV24-1 and TRBJ1-2; D not certain. Between the trimmed V and J ends, which lost 1 base and 0 bases, there was a span of 5 bases. There are 14 residues in the CDR3. The germline V gene encodes CDR1 KGHDR and CDR2 SFDVKD. In DNA form, the CDR3 reads TGTGCCACCAGTGATTTCACCGCTAACTATGGCTACACCTTC. Translation gives CATSDFTANYGYTF.

The genes are TRBV5-5 and TRBJ1-5, with D possibly matching TRBD1 (5 bases). Germline-derived CDR1 and CDR2 are SGHKS and YYEKEE (reference sequence). CDR3 length: 15 amino acids. V was shortened by 4 bases and J by 5 bases, with 16 bases between the two germline ends. CDR3 DNA: TGTGCCAGCAGCACCCGACAGAACCGTGATCAGCCCCAGCATTTT. Amino acids: CASSTRQNRDQPQHF.

The chain links TRBV3-1 (or the pseudogene TRBV3-2) to TRBJ2-3, with D possibly matching TRBD2 (6 bases). Trimming cost V 4 bases and J 0 bases, with 14 bases left between them. Germline V gives CDR1 LGHDT, CDR2 YNNKEL (reference sequence). The CDR3 totals 16 residues. The CDR3 DNA reads as TGTGCCAGCAGCCGGGGATGGAGCGGGAGCACAGATACGCAGTATTTT. Translation: CASSRGWSGSTDTQYF.